The 10 T cell receptor beta chains listed next were all sequenced from one sample in a study of glioma-infiltrating T cells. Amplification of TCR alpha and beta CDR3 regions from RNA used iRepertoire nested multiplex PCR. Using its own MiXCR run on the multiplex PCR reads, TCRdb lists one record per CDR3 protein. Of roughly 40,000 distinct CDR3 sequences in the sample, 20% to 25% were seen once. Sequenced sample: glioma tissue, nonneoplastic brain tissue, or PBMCs (not recorded which). All receptors derive from a human donor with low-grade glioma or glioblastoma, undergoing nonglioma brain surgery, or in good health (not recorded which).

This clonotype qualifies as medium-sized. The CDR3 DNA reads TGTGCCAGCTGCCCAAACGGGGGGACTGGAAACACCATATATTTT. Residues: CASCPNGGTGNTIYF. The chain has TRBV27 and TRBJ1-3, with a possible D match to TRBD1 (5 bases). The CDR3 runs to 15 residues. The germline V and J ends were trimmed by 8 bases and 2 bases, with 16 bases remaining between them. The V gene's germline CDR1 is MNHEY and CDR2 SMNVEV (reference sequence).

In its sample, this clonotype was seen many times. The rearrangement links TRBV3-1 to TRBJ2-7; weak D call: TRBD1 (5 bases). V was cut by 5 bases and J by 6 bases, with 14 bases left in between. The CDR3 spans 13 residues. Germline CDR1 reads LGHDT; CDR2 reads YNNKEL (reference sequence). In nucleotides, the CDR3 is TGTGCCAGCAGCGCCCGACAGCCCAGCGAGCAGTACTTC. This sequence encodes CASSARQPSEQYF.

This clonotype was seen many times. The chain couples TRBV4-3 to TRBJ2-7; TRBD2 is a possible D gene (6 bases). Germline values: CDR1 LGHNA, CDR2 YSLEER. V was clipped by 2 bases and J by 6 bases, with 11 bases between them. The CDR3 covers 13 residues. The CDR3: CASSQIQEGEQYF. The CDR3 region has the DNA TGCGCCAGCAGCCAAATTCAGGAGGGCGAGCAGTACTTC.

This clonotype occurred many times. This chain links TRBV3-1 with TRBJ2-7; TRBD1 matches at 7 bases. Germline CDR1 reads LGHDT; CDR2 reads YNNKEL (reference sequence). The CDR3 loop spans 16 amino acids. Germline trimming cut 1 base from V and 0 bases from J; bases unmatched to any gene: 6. CDR3 protein: CASSQGDSLTSYEQYF. CDR3 nucleotides: TGTGCCAGCAGCCAAGGGGACAGTCTAACCTCCTACGAGCAGTACTTC.

This clonotype was counted many times. The rearrangement joins TRBV6-2 or TRBV6-3 to TRBJ1-1; no reliable D call. Looked up from germline, CDR1 is MNHEY and CDR2 is SVGEGT. The V and J ends lost 2 bases and 5 bases respectively, with 12 bases between them. The CDR3 contains 14 residues. CDR3 residues: CASSYGGGWTEAFF. The CDR3 DNA is TGTGCCAGCAGTTACGGCGGAGGGTGGACTGAAGCTTTCTTT.

This clonotype was recorded many times. V and J are TRBV18 and TRBJ1-1, with no clear D. The germline V gene has CDR1 KGHSH and CDR2 LQKENI. The CDR3 loop spans 15 amino acids. V dropped 2 bases and J dropped 5 bases, with 15 bases sitting between them. DNA of the CDR3: TGTGCCAGCTCACCAAACCCCTCGGGGAGTACTGAAGCTTTCTTT. As protein: CASSPNPSGSTEAFF.

This clonotype was counted at least ten times. The V call is TRBV28, the J call TRBJ2-7; D gene unclear. Germline CDR1 is MDHEN and CDR2 is SYDVKM. There are 12 residues in the CDR3. The V end lost 3 bases, the J end lost 1 base, and 4 bases lay between the germline ends. CDR3 sequence reads: CASSFRSYEQYF. The CDR3 DNA follows: TGTGCCAGCAGTTTTCGGTCCTACGAGCAGTACTTC. The full variable domain, rest sourced from reference TRBV28 and TRBJ2-7, is DVKVTQSSRYLVKRTGEKVFLECVQDMDHENMFWYRQDPGLGLRLIYFSYDVKMKEKGDIPEGYSVSREKKERFSLILESASTNQTSMYLCASSFRSYEQYFGPGTRLTVT.

J is TRBJ2-5 and V is TRBV7-9; no definite D call. The germline V gene has CDR1 SEHNR and CDR2 FQNEAQ (reference sequence). V lost 0 bases and J lost 3, with 5 bases in between. CDR3 size: 13 residues. The CDR3 region has the DNA TGTGCCAGCAGCTTAGCGGTTAAAGAGACCCAGTACTTC. Protein product: CASSLAVKETQYF.

A word on this clonotype: Just one base apart from a much larger clone, this may be a read error. DNA for the CDR3: TGCGCCAGCAGCCTACGGGTCAGTAGCTCCTACGAGCAGTACTTC. Residues: CASSLRVSSSYEQYF. The rearrangement links TRBV4-3 to TRBJ2-7, with D unresolved. This CDR3 has 15 residues. V was shortened by 4 bases and J by 0 bases, with 13 bases between the two germline ends. The germline CDR1 and CDR2 sequences are LGHNA and YSLEER.

This clonotype has at least ten counts. The chain combines TRBV27 with TRBJ1-3; D not resolved. The CDR3 has 14 amino acids. Germline V gene data show CDR1 as MNHEY and CDR2 as SMNVEV (reference sequence). V was trimmed by 3 bases and J by 4 bases, leaving 10 bases between them. The CDR3 region has the DNA TGTGCCAGCAGTTTTTCAAGCGGGGGAAACACCATATATTTT. As protein: CASSFSSGGNTIYF.